This record concerns one TCR beta chain sequence. In the original analysis: The assay estimated nucleated cells by amplifying reference gene primers. Generated by immunoSEQ multiplex PCR, the TCRdb table keeps only in-frame clones and is missing some. V and J calls and clone size are copied from that table; D and trimming were computed from the DNA. The table has approximately 180,000 clones, 80% to 95% seen once; the top ten hold approximately 0.56%. This entry belongs to a study of blood T cell repertoires in COVID-19. Study background: Specimens from acute and convalescent COVID-19 originated in the United States, Italy and Spain. PBMCs, B-cell-depleted T cells, or T cells provided the cDNA or gDNA that made up the material.

Source material: peripheral blood. The source of this sequence is a middle-aged man with acute or convalescent COVID-19.

CDR3 in amino acids: CASSIRDSGSYEQYF. CDR3 nucleotide sequence: TGTGCCAGCAGCATCCGGGACAGTGGATCCTACGAGCAGTACTTC. The chain joins TRBV5-4 to TRBJ2-7, with 7 positions matching TRBD1. The germline V gene encodes CDR1 SGHNT and CDR2 YYREEE (reference sequence). This CDR3 is 15 amino acids long. The V gene end was trimmed by 4 bases and the J gene end by 1 base; junction bases not matched to a gene: 8.